The present TCR beta chain was sequenced within a study of T cells in Graves' hyperthyroidism and ophthalmopathy. Template material for amplifying TCR beta CDR3 regions consisted of RNA transcripts. Using the HTBI primer set, a first-round RT-PCR was run on the TCR CDR3. TCRdb itself ran the multiplex PCR reads through MiXCR, one entry per CDR3 protein. The repertoire consists of 750,000 to 900,000 distinct CDR3 sequences, with 35% to 40% occurring once and the leading ten covering 7.5% to 9.5%. The germline V gene has CDR1 MNHEY and CDR2 SVGAGI. V shed 6 bases, J shed 3 bases, and the junction held 6 bases outside the gene matches. This CDR3 has 15 amino acids. Exclusions: uncontrolled infection, other autoimmune disease, pregnancy, lactation. PBMCs stemmed from 8.5 to 10 ml fresh peripheral blood.

The TCR originated in a man aged 18 to 29 with Graves' hyperthyroidism. Material: blood. The chain combines TRBV6-5 with TRBJ2-7; 12 positions match TRBD2. The CDR3 sequence: CASRPTSGRVYEQYF. As DNA, the CDR3 is TGTGCCAGCAGGCCGACTAGCGGGAGAGTCTACGAGCAGTACTTC.